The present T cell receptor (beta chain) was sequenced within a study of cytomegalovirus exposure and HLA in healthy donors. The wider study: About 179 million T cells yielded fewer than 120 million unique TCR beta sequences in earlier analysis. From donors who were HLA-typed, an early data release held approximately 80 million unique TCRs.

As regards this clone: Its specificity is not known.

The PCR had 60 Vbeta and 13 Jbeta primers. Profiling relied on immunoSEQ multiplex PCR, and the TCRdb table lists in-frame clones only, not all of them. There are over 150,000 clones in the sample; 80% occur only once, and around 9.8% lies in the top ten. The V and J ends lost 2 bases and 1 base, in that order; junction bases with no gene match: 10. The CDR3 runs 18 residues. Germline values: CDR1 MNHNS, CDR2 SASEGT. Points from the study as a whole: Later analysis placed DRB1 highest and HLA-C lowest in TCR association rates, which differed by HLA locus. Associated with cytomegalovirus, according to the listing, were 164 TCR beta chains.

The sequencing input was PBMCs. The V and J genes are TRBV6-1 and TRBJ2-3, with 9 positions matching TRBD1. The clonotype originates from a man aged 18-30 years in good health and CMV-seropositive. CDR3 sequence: CASSERRTGAGGTDTQYF. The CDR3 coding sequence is TGTGCCAGCAGTGAAAGAAGGACAGGGGCCGGGGGCACAGATACGCAGTATTTT.